Below, 20 T cell receptor beta chains from the same sample are listed, as sequenced in a study of blood T cell repertoires in COVID-19. Clones were sequenced by immunoSEQ multiplex PCR, and TCRdb holds only the in-frame ones, with some missing. The sample consists of 70,000 to 80,000 clones, 80% to 90% of them appearing once. The sequencing sample was made of peripheral blood. These receptors all come from a woman in her 50s with acute or convalescent COVID-19.

J is TRBJ1-1 and V is TRBV6-5; D gene uncertain. Per germline, CDR1 MNHEY and CDR2 SVGAGI. The V end lost 1 base, the J end lost 4 bases, and 16 bases lay between the germline ends. CDR3 length: 16 amino acids. The CDR3 reads CASSYYNRAGVTEAFF. As DNA, the CDR3 is TGTGCCAGCAGTTACTACAACCGCGCGGGAGTCACTGAAGCTTTCTTT.

The chain uses TRBV6-2 or TRBV6-3 and TRBJ1-2, with 8 bases matching TRBD1. Germline lookup yields CDR1 MNHEY and CDR2 SVGEGT. The trim removed 2 bases at V and 8 bases at J, leaving 19 bases unmatched. The CDR3 is 18 residues long. Here the CDR3 reads CASSYGPGGAGLAGGYTF. CDR3 sequence (DNA): TGTGCCAGCAGTTACGGTCCAGGGGGCGCGGGGCTTGCGGGCGGCTACACCTTC.

The rearrangement uses TRBV5-1 and TRBJ1-3, with D possibly matching TRBD1 (5 bases). Germline values: CDR1 SGHRS, CDR2 YFSETQ. This CDR3 contains 14 residues. V gave up 4 bases and J gave up 4 bases, with 12 bases separating them. DNA for the CDR3: TGCGCCAGCAGCCAACGGACACCCGGAAACACCATATATTTT. Amino acids: CASSQRTPGNTIYF.

The V call is TRBV4-1, the J call TRBJ1-4, with 7 bases identical to TRBD1. This CDR3 comprises 16 residues. Trimming cost V 0 bases and J 9 bases; bases outside gene matches: 10. In germline, CDR1 is MGHRA, CDR2 YSYEKL. CDR3 sequence: CASSQDHGTAVKKLFF. The CDR3, as DNA: TGCGCCAGCAGCCAAGATCATGGGACAGCAGTTAAAAAACTGTTTTTT.

The gene calls are TRBV19 and TRBJ1-1, with 8 bases identical to TRBD1. The CDR3 totals 18 residues. The germline V gene has CDR1 LNHDA and CDR2 SQIVND (reference sequence). Losses at the gene ends were 6 bases for V and 5 bases for J; bases not matched to a gene: 20. CDR3: CASRGGKDRAGLRTEAFF. The CDR3, as DNA: TGTGCCAGTAGGGGGGGGAAGGACAGGGCCGGTTTAAGGACTGAAGCTTTCTTT.

This clone was found once. The chain carries TRBV27 and TRBJ2-3, with TRBD2 matching over 9 bases. This CDR3 region has 15 residues. Germline CDR1 is MNHEY and CDR2 is SMNVEV (reference sequence). The V and J ends lost 4 bases and 4 bases, in that order; junction bases with no gene match: 6. CDR3 coding DNA: TGTGCCAGCAGTTCTGGCGGGGGGGTCGCAGATACGCAGTATTTT. Its translation: CASSSGGGVADTQYF.

V gene TRBV4-3 combines with J gene TRBJ2-5, with no clear D. The germline V and J ends were trimmed by 0 bases and 5 bases, with 7 bases remaining between them. CDR3 size: 13 residues. Germline V gives CDR1 LGHNA, CDR2 YSLEER. The CDR3 sequence: CASSQDHGETQYF. In DNA form, the CDR3 reads TGCGCCAGCAGCCAAGATCACGGGGAGACCCAGTACTTC.

The rearrangement links TRBV14 to TRBJ2-7; 10 nucleotides agree with TRBD1. With 4 bases clipped from V and 7 bases from J, the junction kept 4 bases outside the gene matches. The CDR3 spans 13 residues. The V gene's germline CDR1 is SGHDN and CDR2 FVKESK. The CDR3 DNA reads TGTGCCAGCAGCCGCCGGACAGGGGGTGAGCAGTACTTC. Translating gives CASSRRTGGEQYF.

This clone was counted ten times or more. V and J are TRBV2 and TRBJ2-7; D remains ambiguous. The V gene's germline CDR1 is SNHLY and CDR2 FYNNEI. The CDR3 is 14 residues long. V dropped 3 bases and J dropped 0 bases, with 9 bases sitting between them. CDR3 coding DNA: TGTGCCAGCAGTGATGTACCAGGCTCCTACGAGCAGTACTTC. It yields the protein CASSDVPGSYEQYF.

The V gene is TRBV27, the J gene TRBJ2-7; the match to TRBD1 covers 9 bases. Trimming at V came to 8 bases and at J to 7 bases, leaving 15 bases not matched to a gene. Looked up from germline, CDR1 is MNHEY and CDR2 is SMNVEV (reference sequence). The CDR3 contains 15 residues. CDR3 residues: CASRSGTGTRREQYF. In nucleotides, the CDR3 is TGTGCCAGCCGGTCCGGGACAGGGACCCGACGGGAGCAGTACTTC.

The V gene is TRBV4-1, the J gene TRBJ1-1; 7 positions match TRBD1. The J segment lost 6 bases and the V segment lost 5 bases, leaving 6 bases of the junction unmatched. From germline, CDR1 is MGHRA and CDR2 YSYEKL. This CDR3 contains 13 residues. CDR3 sequence: CASSKPGTAEAFF. In DNA, the CDR3 is TGCGCCAGCAGCAAACCCGGGACAGCTGAAGCTTTCTTT.

The CDR3 DNA is TGTGCCACCAGTTCAACAGGGCGGCACACTGAAGCTTTCTTT. Translation gives CATSSTGRHTEAFF. The chain has TRBV24-1 and TRBJ1-1, with D possibly TRBD1 on 6 matching bases. The germline gives CDR1 KGHDR, CDR2 SFDVKD. CDR3 length equals 14 residues. Trimming took 6 bases from V and 3 from J, leaving 13 bases between them.

This rearrangement joins TRBV6-6 to TRBJ2-7; 7 bases are a match to TRBD2. This CDR3 is 16 amino acids long. CDR1 MNHNY and CDR2 SVGAGI come from the germline V gene (reference sequence). The V segment lost 0 bases and the J segment 4 bases; nucleotides outside the gene matches: 9. CDR3 coding DNA: TGTGCCAGCAGTTACTCCGGGGAGGGCAGGCGGTACGAGCAGTACTTC. Translation gives CASSYSGEGRRYEQYF.

The chain combines TRBV7-9 with TRBJ2-3; TRBD1 is a possible D gene (6 bases). The V end lost 5 bases, the J end lost 2 bases, and 11 bases lay between the germline ends. The CDR3 length is 14 residues. Germline-derived CDR1 and CDR2 are SEHNR and FQNEAQ (reference sequence). The CDR3 sequence: CASSTGPNTDTQYF. The CDR3 DNA reads TGTGCCAGCAGCACAGGGCCAAACACAGATACGCAGTATTTT.

This rearrangement joins TRBV6-5 to TRBJ1-6; D call uncertain. Looked up from germline, CDR1 is MNHEY and CDR2 is SVGAGI. V gave up 9 bases and J gave up 7 bases, with 13 bases separating them. The CDR3 consists of 13 residues. The CDR3 DNA is TGTGCCAGAACAGTTACGCCGAATTCACCCCTCCACTTT. Protein: CARTVTPNSPLHF.

The chain has TRBV7-2 and TRBJ1-2; no definite D call. Germline-derived CDR1 and CDR2 are SGHTA and FQGNSA. Trimming took off 5 bases at V and 3 bases at J, with 10 bases between the two ends. This CDR3 contains 13 residues. The CDR3, as DNA: TGTGCCAGCAGCACACAACACCACTATGGCTACACCTTC. This encodes CASSTQHHYGYTF.

V and J are TRBV27 and TRBJ1-2; D is perhaps TRBD1 (5 bases). The CDR3 is 13 amino acids. V gave up 8 bases and J gave up 3 bases, with 13 bases separating them. Per the germline V gene, CDR1 is MNHEY and CDR2 is SMNVEV (reference sequence). The CDR3 DNA sequence: TGTGCCAGCCGACGGGACTCTTACTATGGCTACACCTTC. This translates into CASRRDSYYGYTF.

The V call is TRBV10-2, the J call TRBJ2-7, with TRBD1 identical over 7 bases. Germline V gene data show CDR1 as WSHSY and CDR2 as SAAADI. V lost 3 bases, J lost 4 bases, and 12 bases stayed unmatched. There are 16 residues in the CDR3. This CDR3 is CASSDPLGTAKYEQYF. The CDR3 coding sequence is TGCGCCAGCAGTGACCCCCTGGGGACAGCAAAGTACGAGCAGTACTTC.

The chain uses TRBV4-1 and TRBJ2-1; maybe TRBD2 (5 bases). The germline V gene encodes CDR1 MGHRA and CDR2 YSYEKL. V dropped 0 bases and J dropped 8 bases, with 11 bases sitting between them. The CDR3 consists of 14 residues. DNA for the CDR3: TGCGCCAGCAGCCAAGACCGGCCCGGGGATGAGCAGTTCTTC. As protein: CASSQDRPGDEQFF.

The chain has TRBV24-1 and TRBJ2-2; TRBD1 matches 7 bases. CDR1 is KGHDR and CDR2 is SFDVKD in the germline V gene. V gave up 7 bases and J gave up 4 bases; unmatched junction bases: 2. The CDR3 has 13 residues. CDR3 loop: CATRQGSTGELFF. The CDR3 DNA is TGTGCCACCAGACAGGGGAGCACCGGGGAGCTGTTTTTT.